These 26 T cell receptor beta chains were all obtained from the same sample, sequenced in a study of shared clonotypes between healthy human individuals. Sequencing used immunoSEQ multiplex PCR; TCRdb keeps in-frame clones, though not all of them. The table records around 200,000 clones, 65% to 70% of them present only once. Sequencing used memory CD4+ T cells sorted from blood. Sample subset: CD45RA-negative fraction. These receptors all come from a man between 25 and 39 years old in good health.

V is TRBV29-1 and J is TRBJ2-3; D is perhaps TRBD1 (6 bases). Germline-derived CDR1 and CDR2 are SQVTM and ANQGSEA. The V end lost 7 bases, the J end lost 6 bases, and 14 bases lay between the germline ends. There are 12 residues in the CDR3. The CDR3 loop is CSGMGQGDTQYF. The CDR3 nucleotides are TGCAGCGGCATGGGTCAGGGGGATACGCAGTATTTT.

The CDR3 nucleotides read TGTGCCAGCAGCCTGATTGGCGGACAAGAGACCCAGTACTTC. Translating gives CASSLIGGQETQYF. The rearrangement uses TRBV5-6 and TRBJ2-5; D call uncertain. The CDR3 is 14 residues long. The ends were cut back, 4 bases at V and 2 bases at J, with 12 bases in the middle. Germline loops: CDR1 SGHDT, CDR2 YYEEEE.

This clone was counted ten times or more. J is TRBJ2-3 and V is TRBV30; D is uncertain. The CDR3 extends over 14 amino acids. With 2 bases removed from V and 1 base from J, the gap between germline ends came to 10 bases. Germline V gene data show CDR1 as GTSNPN and CDR2 as SVGIG (reference sequence). The CDR3 loop is CAWSSAYGTDTQYF. The CDR3 bases are TGTGCCTGGAGTAGCGCCTACGGCACAGATACGCAGTATTTT.

There are a few counts of this clone. This sequence joins TRBV9 and TRBJ1-2, with 9 bases identical to TRBD1. From germline, CDR1 is SGDLS and CDR2 YYNGEE. This CDR3 comprises 16 residues. Germline trimming cut 0 bases from V and 8 bases from J; bases unmatched to any gene: 11. This CDR3 reads CASSVGLPGQGRGYTF. As DNA, the CDR3 is TGTGCCAGCAGCGTAGGACTCCCGGGACAGGGTAGGGGCTACACCTTC.

This chain uses TRBV28 with TRBJ2-7, with TRBD1 as a possible D gene (6 bases). The V end was cut by 3 bases, the J end by 0 bases, with 12 bases between. The CDR3 length is 15 residues. Germline-derived CDR1 and CDR2 are MDHEN and SYDVKM. As DNA, the CDR3 is TGTGCCAGCAGTTTGCATTCACAGGGCTCCTACGAGCAGTACTTC. Translation: CASSLHSQGSYEQYF.

The V call is TRBV18, the J call TRBJ2-7; 7 bases are a match to TRBD2. The germline V gene has CDR1 KGHSH and CDR2 LQKENI. The length of the CDR3 is 13 residues. J was trimmed by 6 bases and V by 2 bases; bases with no gene match: 4. The CDR3 is CASSPRGGSEQYF. For the CDR3, the DNA is TGTGCCAGCTCACCAAGGGGCGGGAGCGAGCAGTACTTC.

Here the CDR3 reads CASSQPPEGDWEETQYF. CDR3 in DNA: TGCGCCAGCAGCCAACCCCCCGAGGGGGACTGGGAAGAGACCCAGTACTTC. The chain employs TRBV4-1 and TRBJ2-5; either TRBD1 or TRBD2 may fit D (6 bases each). The CDR3 runs to 17 residues. The germline V gene has CDR1 MGHRA and CDR2 YSYEKL. Trimming cost V 2 bases and J 3 bases, with 19 bases left between them.

On this clone itself: Distinct nucleotide sequences in the sample also encode this CDR3. This chain links TRBV9 with TRBJ2-5; possibly TRBD1 for D (6 bases). This CDR3 is built from 14 residues. The V gene lost 3 bases and the J gene lost 0 bases, with 9 bases spanning the gap. CDR1 is SGDLS and CDR2 is YYNGEE in the germline V gene. CDR3 amino acids: CASSGGQNQETQYF. CDR3 nucleotides: TGTGCCAGCAGCGGCGGACAGAACCAAGAGACCCAGTACTTC.

The chain uses TRBV14 and TRBJ2-2, with D unresolved. Trimming cost V 3 bases and J 4 bases, with 9 bases left between them. The germline V gene encodes CDR1 SGHDN and CDR2 FVKESK. CDR3 length: 14 residues. The CDR3 loop reads CASSQELGTGELFF. In DNA form, the CDR3 reads TGTGCCAGCAGCCAGGAGTTGGGCACCGGGGAGCTGTTTTTT.

V usage is TRBV5-5 and J usage is TRBJ1-4; D remains ambiguous. Germline V gene lookup returns CDR1 SGHKS and CDR2 YYEKEE (reference sequence). This CDR3 contains 13 residues. Trimming took off 4 bases at V and 8 bases at J, with 12 bases between the two ends. CDR3 DNA: TGTGCCAGCAGCGAAGGGATGCGGGAAAAACTGTTTTTT. As protein: CASSEGMREKLFF.

This clone has just a few counts. This chain links TRBV28 with TRBJ2-5, with unresolved D. V gave up 2 bases and J gave up 0 bases, with 4 bases separating them. The germline V gene encodes CDR1 MDHEN and CDR2 SYDVKM. The CDR3 length is 13 residues. CDR3 coding DNA: TGTGCCAGCAGTTTACAGTACCAAGAGACCCAGTACTTC. Translating gives CASSLQYQETQYF.

The rearrangement joins TRBV18 to TRBJ1-1; perhaps TRBD1 as D (6 bases). The V end was cut by 2 bases, the J end by 12 bases, with 22 bases between. The CDR3 is made up of 15 amino acids. Germline CDR1 KGHSH, CDR2 LQKENI. CDR3 DNA sequence: TGTGCCAGCTCACCAATGGGGGGCGCGAGGGAATCGACTTTCTTT. Residues: CASSPMGGARESTFF.

This clone has more than one count but fewer than ten. The chain couples TRBV7-2 to TRBJ2-7; the D is unclear. The CDR3 is 12 amino acids. With 3 bases removed from V and 2 bases from J, the gap between germline ends came to 5 bases. Germline CDR1 is SGHTA and CDR2 is FQGNSA. DNA of the CDR3: TGTGCCAGCAGCTTGTCACCCTACGAGCAGTACTTC. It specifies CASSLSPYEQYF.

This sequence joins TRBV5-6 and TRBJ2-3; 9 bases line up with TRBD1. V lost 3 bases to trimming and J lost 3 bases; unmatched junction nucleotides: 2. This CDR3 region has 14 residues. Germline values: CDR1 SGHDT, CDR2 YYEEEE. CDR3 region: CASSWDRVTDTQYF. DNA for the CDR3: TGTGCCAGCAGCTGGGACAGGGTGACAGATACGCAGTATTTT.

The chain combines TRBV15 with TRBJ2-3; no clear D gene. This CDR3 has 12 amino acids. Per the germline V gene, CDR1 is LNHNV and CDR2 is YYDKDF (reference sequence). Trimming cost V 2 bases and J 6 bases, with 6 bases left between them. The CDR3 region has the DNA TGTGCCACCAGCAGACCAAGGGATACGCAGTATTTT. This sequence encodes CATSRPRDTQYF.

The CDR3 region is CATSRQGRPNYGYTF. CDR3 sequence (DNA): TGTGCCACCAGCAGACAGGGGCGACCTAACTATGGCTACACCTTC. The chain is built from TRBV15 and TRBJ1-2; possible D gene TRBD1, 6 bases. The germline V gene has CDR1 LNHNV and CDR2 YYDKDF (reference sequence). The CDR3 covers 15 residues. The V end lost 2 bases, the J end lost 0 bases, and 10 bases lay between the germline ends.

In nucleotides, the CDR3 is TGCAGCGCTGGTTACAGGGGTGGTGAGACCCAGTACTTC. Its translation: CSAGYRGGETQYF. This chain links TRBV29-1 with TRBJ2-5; TRBD1 agrees at 7 bases. The length of the CDR3 is 13 residues. The ends lost 7 bases at V and 5 bases at J; junction bases unmatched: 10. Germline V gene sequence: CDR1 SQVTM, CDR2 ANQGSEA. The full variable domain, its missing parts supplied by reference TRBV29-1 and TRBJ2-5, is SAVISQKPSRDICQRGTSLTIQCQVDSQVTMMFWYRQQPGQSLTLIATANQGSEATYESGFVIDKFPISRPNLTFSTLTVSNMSPEDSSIYLCSAGYRGGETQYFGPGTRLLVL.

V gene TRBV13 combines with J gene TRBJ2-3, with D hard to call. The CDR3 extends over 13 amino acids. The germline CDR1 and CDR2 sequences are PRHDT and FYEKMQ (reference sequence). V was clipped by 0 bases and J by 2 bases, with 3 bases between them. CDR3 residues: CASSLGTTDTQYF. In DNA form, the CDR3 reads TGTGCCAGCAGCTTAGGAACCACAGATACGCAGTATTTT.

This chain connects TRBV7-2 to TRBJ2-7, with D perhaps matching TRBD2 (5 bases). The CDR3 sequence is 15 residues long. Trimming took 0 bases from V and 0 from J, leaving 9 bases between them. Germline V gene lookup returns CDR1 SGHTA and CDR2 FQGNSA. In DNA, the CDR3 is TGTGCCAGCAGCTTAGCCCCGGGGAGCTCCTACGAGCAGTACTTC. As protein: CASSLAPGSSYEQYF. The complete variable domain, with remaining parts taken from reference TRBV7-2 and TRBJ2-7, reads GAGVSQSPSNKVTEKGKDVELRCDPISGHTALYWYRQSLGQGLEFLIYFQGNSAPDKSGLPSDRFSAERTGGSVSTLTIQRTQQEDSAVYLCASSLAPGSSYEQYFGPGTRLTVT.

This clone occurred many times. The rearrangement joins TRBV5-1 to TRBJ1-3, with D maybe TRBD1 (6 bases). The CDR3 extends over 15 amino acids. Between the trimmed V and J ends, which lost 1 base and 2 bases, there was a span of 10 bases. CDR1 is SGHRS, CDR2 YFSETQ, per germline. The CDR3 nucleotides are TGCGCCAGCAGCTTGTGGGGGCGCCCTGGAAACACCATATATTTT. This translates into CASSLWGRPGNTIYF.

This rearrangement joins TRBV2 to TRBJ1-1; D unresolved. CDR3 size: 15 residues. Trimming cost V 1 base and J 4 bases, with 13 bases left between them. Germline V gene lookup returns CDR1 SNHLY and CDR2 FYNNEI. CDR3 sequence (DNA): TGTGCCAGCAGTGAAGTCAGCAGTGCGGTCACTGAAGCTTTCTTT. Protein: CASSEVSSAVTEAFF.

The CDR3 coding sequence is TGCGCCAGCAGCCAAGTGGGTCTCTACGAGCAGTACTTC. Translated: CASSQVGLYEQYF. This chain joins TRBV4-1 and TRBJ2-7, with no clear D. Trimming took off 1 base at V and 3 bases at J, with 7 bases between the two ends. This CDR3 comprises 13 residues. CDR1 is MGHRA, CDR2 YSYEKL, per germline.

The rearrangement uses TRBV12-5 and TRBJ2-1; D might be TRBD1 (6 bases). Germline V CDR1 and CDR2: LGHNT, FRNRAP. This CDR3 has 14 residues. V was shortened by 7 bases and J by 5 bases, with 15 bases between the two germline ends. The DNA of the CDR3 is TGTGCTAGTGAGAGGGGGTACGGAGACAATGAGCAGTTCTTC. It translates to CASERGYGDNEQFF.

This rearrangement joins TRBV6-1 to TRBJ1-2, with D perhaps matching TRBD1 (5 bases). The V end was cut by 8 bases, the J end by 6 bases, with 16 bases between. From germline, CDR1 is MNHNS and CDR2 SASEGT. The CDR3 contains 13 residues. Here the CDR3 reads CASGLGWGHGYTF. The CDR3 DNA is TGTGCCAGCGGACTTGGGTGGGGCCATGGCTACACCTTC.

CDR3 DNA: TGTGCCTGGAGTCCAGGAGTGGGGACAACTAATGAAAAACTGTTTTTT. It specifies CAWSPGVGTTNEKLFF. The chain combines TRBV30 with TRBJ1-4; D remains ambiguous. Trimming removed 2 bases from V and 0 bases from J, with 13 bases in between. Germline V gene data show CDR1 as GTSNPN and CDR2 as SVGIG (reference sequence). This CDR3 spans 16 amino acids.

The genes are TRBV27 and TRBJ1-2; 7 bases match TRBD1. The J segment lost 8 bases and the V segment lost 2 bases, leaving 14 bases of the junction unmatched. CDR1 and CDR2 (germline): MNHEY, SMNVEV (reference sequence). The CDR3 covers 16 residues. CDR3 residues: CASSLTTGTALGGYTF. As DNA, the CDR3 is TGTGCCAGCAGTTTAACGACCGGGACAGCCCTCGGGGGCTACACCTTC.